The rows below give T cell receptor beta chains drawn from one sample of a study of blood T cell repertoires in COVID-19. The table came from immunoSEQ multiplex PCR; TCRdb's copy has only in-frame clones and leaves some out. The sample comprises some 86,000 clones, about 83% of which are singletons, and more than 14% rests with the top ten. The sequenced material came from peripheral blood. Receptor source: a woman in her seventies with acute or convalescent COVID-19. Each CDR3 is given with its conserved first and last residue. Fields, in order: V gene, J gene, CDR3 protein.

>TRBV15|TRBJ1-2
CATTRGGANYGYTF
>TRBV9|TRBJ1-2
CASSVEGSYGYTF
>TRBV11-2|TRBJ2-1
CASSLVAGVQYNEQFF
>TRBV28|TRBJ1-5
CASSRQGSRNQPQHF
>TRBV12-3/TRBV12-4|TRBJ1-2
CASSFRSGGYTF
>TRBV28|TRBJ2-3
CASSLRGTPGQGYTDTQYF
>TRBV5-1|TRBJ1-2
CASSLFQGDGYTF
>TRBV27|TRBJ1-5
CASSLGAGYAPQHF
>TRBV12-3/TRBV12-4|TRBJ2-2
CASSSQHTGELFF
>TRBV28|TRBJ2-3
CASRHTGIRLTDTQYF
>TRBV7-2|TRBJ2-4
CASSHRLVGENIQYF
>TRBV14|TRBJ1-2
CASSPGRAHGYTF
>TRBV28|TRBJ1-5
CAGGDMVSNQPQHF
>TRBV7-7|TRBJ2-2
CASSPIAQGLTGELFF
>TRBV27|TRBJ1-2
CASNSGQDYGYTF
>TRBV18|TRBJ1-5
CASSAGYSNQPQHF
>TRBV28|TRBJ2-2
CASSAHRGLNTGELFF
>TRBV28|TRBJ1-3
CASRYRAGNTIYF
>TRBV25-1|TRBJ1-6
CASRGTGGGRKSPLHF
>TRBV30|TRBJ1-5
CAWSRRGPQPQHF
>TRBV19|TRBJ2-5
CASSIGVRRQDETQYF
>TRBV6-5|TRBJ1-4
CASWDSAEKLFF
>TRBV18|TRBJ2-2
CASSSRELDGELFF
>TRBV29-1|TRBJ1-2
CSVDIQETTNYGYTF
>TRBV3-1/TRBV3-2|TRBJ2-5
CASSQEGSGGAQETQYF
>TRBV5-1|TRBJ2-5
CASSLGQAGNKETQYF
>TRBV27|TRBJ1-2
CASSGGAGLDYGYTF
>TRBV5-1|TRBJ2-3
CASSPIAGGQPDTQYF
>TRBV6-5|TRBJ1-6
CASSYSISGDGPLHF
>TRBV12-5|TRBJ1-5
CASGLDSNQPQHF
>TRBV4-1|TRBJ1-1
CASSQGSGSRTVNTEAFF
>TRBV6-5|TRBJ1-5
CASGQRRVQGQPQHF
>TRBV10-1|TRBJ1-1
CASTLDRNTEAFF
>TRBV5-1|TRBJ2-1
CASSTAGSSYNEQFF
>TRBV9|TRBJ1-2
CASSAGWRYGYTF
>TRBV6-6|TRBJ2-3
CASSPISGPSTDTQYF
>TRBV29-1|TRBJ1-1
CSVRVANLNTEAFF
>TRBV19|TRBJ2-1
CASTGLAGREQFF
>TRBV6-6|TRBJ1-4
CASSPANEKLFF
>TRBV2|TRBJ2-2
CASRATGTRNTGELFF
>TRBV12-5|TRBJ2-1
CASQSREGNHEQFF
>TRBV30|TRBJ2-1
CAWTTGYEQFF
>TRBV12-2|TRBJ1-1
CASRLALRTGDRPNGAFF
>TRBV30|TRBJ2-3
CAWSGGRAPDTQYF
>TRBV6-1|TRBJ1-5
CASSEADDRTQPQHF
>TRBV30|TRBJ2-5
CAWTVGGPETQYF
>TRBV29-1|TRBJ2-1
CSVEGSDRGSYNEQFF
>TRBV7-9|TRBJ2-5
CASSLATPTGARETQYF
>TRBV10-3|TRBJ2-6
CATTGTGANVLTF
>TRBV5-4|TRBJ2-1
CASRDGGDEQFF
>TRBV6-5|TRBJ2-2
CASSQGVTGELFF
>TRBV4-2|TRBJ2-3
CASSPAGTWEGTQYF
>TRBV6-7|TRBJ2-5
CASSSKKRPGQRQETQYF
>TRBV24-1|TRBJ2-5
CATSDVTQGKETQYF